This is a list of T cell receptor beta chains from one sample in a study of blood T cell repertoires in COVID-19. Measured with immunoSEQ multiplex PCR; TCRdb has only the in-frame clones, and not every one. The data hold 200,000 to 250,000 clones, with about nine tenths observed a single time. Sequenced material: peripheral blood. The receptors were sampled from a woman aged 55-70 years with acute or convalescent COVID-19. CDR3s include the opening cysteine and the closing phenylalanine or tryptophan. The order of the fields is V gene, CDR3 protein.

v_call: TRBV7-9; cdr3_aa: CASSADRFSGNTIYF
v_call: TRBV5-4; cdr3_aa: CASGQAGSLVDTQYF
v_call: TRBV27; cdr3_aa: CASTPLRGSSYEQYF
v_call: TRBV24-1; cdr3_aa: CATSDPWGESRFF
v_call: TRBV10-2; cdr3_aa: CASSEGTGRYEQYF
v_call: TRBV4-1; cdr3_aa: CASSPSGAEAFF
v_call: TRBV6-2/TRBV6-3; cdr3_aa: CASSYSPYANYGYTF
v_call: TRBV7-2; cdr3_aa: CASSPQSGVNEQFF
v_call: TRBV13; cdr3_aa: CASSLGSDRSYNSPLHF
v_call: TRBV24-1; cdr3_aa: CATSAADFLDTQYF
v_call: TRBV15; cdr3_aa: CATSTRTGGGREKLFF
v_call: TRBV6-1; cdr3_aa: CASSEYPGGRETQYF
v_call: TRBV19; cdr3_aa: CASNPGQGLADTEAFF
v_call: TRBV6-2/TRBV6-3; cdr3_aa: CASSRLALSYNEQFF
v_call: TRBV18; cdr3_aa: CASSQTGYDTQYF
v_call: TRBV7-8; cdr3_aa: CASSSPGEPNNEQFF
v_call: TRBV2; cdr3_aa: CASSVGEMNEQYF
v_call: TRBV19; cdr3_aa: CASSTDTNTGELFF
v_call: TRBV7-9; cdr3_aa: CASSRSGTGRTEAFF
v_call: TRBV5-6; cdr3_aa: CASSLRGGSYEQYF
v_call: TRBV6-5; cdr3_aa: CASSYSASGHTDTQYF
v_call: TRBV19; cdr3_aa: CASSISRDRGRETEAFF
v_call: TRBV21-1; cdr3_aa: CASTPGQILFETGYTF
v_call: TRBV28; cdr3_aa: CASSLAGAVTDTQYF
v_call: TRBV5-1; cdr3_aa: CASSSGLIQETQYF
v_call: TRBV18; cdr3_aa: CASSPAQGPNYGYTF
v_call: TRBV7-2; cdr3_aa: CASSLGDIYTEAFF
v_call: TRBV18; cdr3_aa: CASSPPTGGLEETQYF
v_call: TRBV5-6; cdr3_aa: CASSIRDRGSTGELFF
v_call: TRBV4-1; cdr3_aa: CASSPGGLNEKLFF
v_call: TRBV19; cdr3_aa: CARPLPLLEQYF
v_call: TRBV7-9; cdr3_aa: CASSKSPTSPTGNEQFF
v_call: TRBV20-1; cdr3_aa: CSASQDTANYGYTF
v_call: TRBV30; cdr3_aa: CAWESRQGFSPLHF
v_call: TRBV11-3; cdr3_aa: CASSFTSYYEQYF
v_call: TRBV29-1; cdr3_aa: CSVGRDPGEPQFF
v_call: TRBV5-1; cdr3_aa: CASSLWQGASNEQFF
v_call: TRBV6-5; cdr3_aa: CASRKTGEGTYEQYF
v_call: TRBV28; cdr3_aa: CASSLNSVASSTDTQYF
v_call: TRBV27; cdr3_aa: CASSLIHPLRADTQYF
v_call: TRBV28; cdr3_aa: CASSTPQGGPPTRGYTF
v_call: TRBV5-1; cdr3_aa: CASSPPGQNTEAFF